The 5 T cell receptor beta chains in this list originate from one sample, sequenced in a study of T cell repertoires in cytomegalovirus infection. Which antigens these TCRs recognize remains unknown. Via MiXCR, TCRdb re-called the reads, giving one row per CDR3 protein. The sample carries fewer than 1,000,000 distinct CDR3 sequences, 30% to 40% recorded once. Sequenced here: cultured CD8+ T cells from PBMCs, sampled from culture after CMV antigen stimulation. Every receptor here comes from a human donor in good health (CMV status not recorded). Some clones in this sample may be carry-over from other donors' samples.

Points on this clonotype: A read error may explain this, as a much larger clone is one base away. The chain recombines TRBV6-1 with TRBJ1-1; no clear D. V lost 6 bases to trimming and J lost 9 bases, with 11 bases between them. Germline V gene lookup returns CDR1 MNHNS and CDR2 SASEGT. There are 11 residues in the CDR3. The CDR3 sequence is CASSALSQAFF. The DNA for the CDR3 is TGTGCCAGCAGCGCCCTGAGTCAAGCTTTCTTT.

This clonotype was detected only a few times. The rearrangement links TRBV27 to TRBJ2-7, with D possibly TRBD2 on 5 matching bases. This CDR3 has 16 amino acids. Looked up from germline, CDR1 is MNHEY and CDR2 is SMNVEV (reference sequence). The V gene lost 4 bases and the J gene lost 3 bases, with 19 bases spanning the gap. The CDR3 sequence: CASSSSSGDADYEQYF. CDR3 DNA: TGTGCCAGCAGTTCCAGTTCCGGGGATGCTGACTACGAGCAGTACTTC.

The chain employs TRBV10-2 and TRBJ2-2; D is possibly TRBD2 (5 bases). This CDR3 is built from 14 residues. V lost 4 bases to trimming and J lost 3 bases, with 9 bases between them. Per the germline V gene, CDR1 is WSHSY and CDR2 is SAAADI. The CDR3 sequence is CASSGQRYTGELFF. The DNA of the CDR3 is TGCGCCAGCAGTGGGCAGCGGTACACCGGGGAGCTGTTTTTT.

The CDR3 region has the DNA TGTGCCAGCAGCGTAGACGGGCCCGGGGAGCTGTTTTTT. It yields the protein CASSVDGPGELFF. This chain joins TRBV9 and TRBJ2-2; D unresolved. This CDR3 has 13 amino acids. Trimming stripped 0 bases from V and 6 bases from J, with 6 bases between. Germline loops: CDR1 SGDLS, CDR2 YYNGEE.

The chain couples TRBV6-5 to TRBJ2-5, with D tentatively TRBD2 (6 bases). V lost 7 bases to trimming and J lost 4 bases, with 19 bases between them. The CDR3 has 15 residues. Per germline, CDR1 MNHEY and CDR2 SVGAGI. The CDR3 is CASTAGWGGLETQYF. The CDR3 DNA reads TGTGCCAGCACCGCAGGATGGGGAGGCTTAGAGACCCAGTACTTC.